This passage covers 20 T cell receptor beta chains from one sample sequenced in a study of CD8+ T cells in alopecia areata. Treatment meaning: oral pan-JAK inhibitor, 5-10 mg twice daily. The sequencing template was cDNA reverse transcribed from extracted RNA. Only in-frame clones appear in the TCRdb table, and some are missing; sequencing was by immunoSEQ multiplex PCR. Found here are nearly 200,000 clones, roughly 64% of them singletons; the top ten hold under 7%. Sequenced material: CD4+ T cells sorted from blood, taken at week 24, from a patient treated with tofacitinib. The source is a human donor with alopecia areata.

This clone was seen only a few times. The V call is TRBV7-2, the J call TRBJ2-7; either TRBD1 or TRBD2 may fit D (5 bases each). With 4 bases removed from V and 7 bases from J, the gap between germline ends came to 17 bases. Per the germline V gene, CDR1 is SGHTA and CDR2 is FQGNSA. CDR3 length: 14 amino acids. CDR3 protein: CASSYGTAPSEQYF. The CDR3 DNA follows: TGTGCCAGCAGCTATGGGACCGCCCCTTCAGAGCAGTACTTC.

The rearrangement uses TRBV30 and TRBJ1-5; D unresolved. Germline values: CDR1 GTSNPN, CDR2 SVGIG (reference sequence). The CDR3 runs to 13 residues. Trimming cost V 0 bases and J 6 bases, with 9 bases left between them. The CDR3 DNA is TGTGCCTGGAGTGTAAAGGGAGGTCAGCCCCAGCATTTT. Translating it yields CAWSVKGGQPQHF.

The chain uses TRBV30 and TRBJ2-7; 10 bases align to TRBD1. V dropped 2 bases and J dropped 3; count of bases not matched to a gene: 4. In germline, CDR1 is GTSNPN, CDR2 SVGIG (reference sequence). This CDR3 spans 14 amino acids. CDR3 sequence (DNA): TGTGCCTGGAGTTCCGGGACAGGGGACTACGAGCAGTACTTC. Its translation is CAWSSGTGDYEQYF.

This chain connects TRBV7-2 to TRBJ2-5; D call uncertain. CDR3 length: 13 residues. Germline V lookup: CDR1 SGHTA, CDR2 FQGNSA. Trimming stripped 1 base from V and 5 bases from J, with 8 bases between. The CDR3 is CASSLGVRETQYF. The DNA for the CDR3 is TGTGCCAGCAGCTTAGGAGTACGGGAGACCCAGTACTTC.

The chain uses TRBV19 and TRBJ1-5; D unresolved. This CDR3 comprises 13 residues. V lost 5 bases and J lost 1, with 6 bases in between. Germline values: CDR1 LNHDA, CDR2 SQIVND (reference sequence). The DNA for the CDR3 is TGTGCCAGTAGTTCCCAGAGCAATCAGCCCCAGCATTTT. As protein: CASSSQSNQPQHF.

This clone has a handful of counts. Other nucleotide sequences from this sample produce the same CDR3. The chain recombines TRBV29-1 with TRBJ2-7, with TRBD1 matching over 7 bases. From germline, CDR1 is SQVTM and CDR2 ANQGSEA. CDR3 length: 11 amino acids. Trimming removed 6 bases from V and 4 bases from J; junction bases left unmatched: 3. The CDR3 sequence: CSVGQEYEQYF. DNA for the CDR3: TGCAGCGTCGGACAGGAGTACGAGCAGTACTTC.

Only a few counts were recorded for this clone. The chain has TRBV4-1 and TRBJ2-5; D gene unclear. The V gene's germline CDR1 is MGHRA and CDR2 YSYEKL. V lost 8 bases and J lost 3, with 7 bases in between. The length of the CDR3 is 11 residues. In DNA form, the CDR3 reads TGCGCCAGCCAGGCGGAAGAGACCCAGTACTTC. Protein sequence: CASQAEETQYF.

The CDR3 spells CASSRTRGELFF. The CDR3 DNA sequence: TGTGCCAGCAGCCGGACCAGAGGGGAGCTGTTTTTT. V usage is TRBV5-4 and J usage is TRBJ2-2; D remains unclear. This CDR3 contains 12 residues. Trimming removed 4 bases from V and 8 bases from J, with 9 bases in between. Germline CDR1 is SGHNT and CDR2 is YYREEE (reference sequence).

Only a few counts were recorded for this clone. This chain links TRBV6-6 with TRBJ1-5, with D perhaps TRBD1 (5 bases). CDR1 is MNHNY and CDR2 is SVGAGI in the germline V gene (reference sequence). The V end lost 8 bases, the J end lost 4 bases, and 15 bases lay between the germline ends. This CDR3 region has 14 residues. The CDR3 nucleotides are TGTGCCAGCTCAGTCGGGGGACCTAATCAGCCCCAGCATTTT. This translates into CASSVGGPNQPQHF.

This chain joins TRBV29-1 and TRBJ2-1, with a weak D call TRBD2 (5 bases). With 6 bases removed from V and 7 bases from J, the gap between germline ends came to 13 bases. This CDR3 has 12 amino acids. Germline V lookup: CDR1 SQVTM, CDR2 ANQGSEA. In nucleotides, the CDR3 is TGCAGCGTAGACCCGGGGAATAATGAGCAGTTCTTC. The encoded protein is CSVDPGNNEQFF.

About this clone: Other DNA sequences in the sample encode the same CDR3. The J gene is TRBJ1-1, the V gene TRBV29-1; TRBD1 matches 10 bases. The germline V gene encodes CDR1 SQVTM and CDR2 ANQGSEA. The ends lost 6 bases at V and 5 bases at J; junction bases unmatched: 3. The CDR3 covers 12 residues. The CDR3 spells CSVGQGNTEAFF. CDR3 sequence (DNA): TGCAGCGTGGGACAGGGGAATACTGAAGCTTTCTTT.

The rearrangement links TRBV11-2 to TRBJ2-1; 8 bases are shared with TRBD2. This CDR3 is built from 14 residues. Per germline, CDR1 SGHAT and CDR2 FQNNGV. Trimming cost V 5 bases and J 12 bases; bases outside gene matches: 12. The CDR3 DNA follows: TGTGCCAGCAGCCCCCTGGGGGGAGCGGGAGCGCAGTTCTTC. As protein: CASSPLGGAGAQFF.

J is TRBJ2-3 and V is TRBV5-5, with D perhaps TRBD1 (5 bases). This CDR3 has 16 amino acids. In germline, CDR1 is SGHKS, CDR2 YYEKEE (reference sequence). The V and J ends lost 0 bases and 0 bases respectively, with 11 bases between them. Written as DNA, the CDR3 is TGTGCCAGCAGCTTGGACAGGCCGTGGAGCACAGATACGCAGTATTTT. Encoded protein: CASSLDRPWSTDTQYF.

The J gene is TRBJ2-7, the V gene TRBV6-5, with unresolved D. Germline V lookup: CDR1 MNHEY, CDR2 SVGAGI. This CDR3 spans 15 amino acids. Trimming pared 6 bases from V and 0 bases from J, leaving 15 bases between. CDR3 nucleotide sequence: TGTGCCAGCAGGCCCAGATTTGATAGCTCCTACGAGCAGTACTTC. Protein product: CASRPRFDSSYEQYF.

The V call is TRBV4-1, the J call TRBJ1-5; 8 bases line up with TRBD1. The CDR3 length is 15 residues. Germline CDR1 MGHRA, CDR2 YSYEKL. Trimming cost V 3 bases and J 3 bases; bases outside gene matches: 4. CDR3 sequence reads: CASSQWTGNNQPQHF. The CDR3 coding sequence is TGCGCCAGCAGCCAGTGGACAGGGAACAATCAGCCCCAGCATTTT.

This clone came up a few times. J is TRBJ2-2 and V is TRBV7-3, with D possibly matching TRBD1 (5 bases). CDR3 length: 15 amino acids. Per germline, CDR1 SGHTA and CDR2 FQGTGA. Trimming took 4 bases from V and 8 from J, leaving 17 bases between them. CDR3: CASSSLSSGQGELFF. In DNA, the CDR3 is TGTGCCAGCAGCTCCCTCTCCTCAGGACAAGGGGAGCTGTTTTTT.

This clone was observed a few times. The V gene is TRBV7-2, the J gene TRBJ2-1; 10 bases are a match to TRBD2. J gave up 10 bases and V 2 bases, and 11 bases lay outside the gene matches. The length of the CDR3 is 16 residues. Germline-derived CDR1 and CDR2 are SGHTA and FQGNSA. For the CDR3, the DNA is TGTGCCAGCAGCTTACACGCTAGCGGGGGTATTAACGAGCAGTTCTTC. Encoded protein: CASSLHASGGINEQFF.

The V call is TRBV19, the J call TRBJ1-5, with D unresolved. The CDR3 contains 13 residues. V lost 6 bases, J lost 7 bases, and 13 bases lay in between. Germline CDR1 reads LNHDA; CDR2 reads SQIVND (reference sequence). As DNA, the CDR3 is TGTGCCAGTAGAGTTCGGGTAGGGCAGCCCCAGCATTTT. This sequence encodes CASRVRVGQPQHF.

This chain joins TRBV18 and TRBJ2-3; D perhaps matches TRBD2 (6 bases). V lost 0 bases to trimming and J lost 8 bases, with 18 bases between them. CDR1 and CDR2 (germline): KGHSH, LQKENI. The CDR3 is 16 amino acids. The CDR3 DNA reads TGTGCCAGCTCACCACCCTTAGCGGAGGCTTTGGGTACGCAGTATTTT. Its protein is CASSPPLAEALGTQYF. The variable domain in full, completed from reference TRBV18 and TRBJ2-3, reads NAGVMQNPRHLVRRRGQEARLRCSPMKGHSHVYWYRQLPEEGLKFMVYLQKENIIDESGMPKERFSAEFPKEGPSILRIQQVVRGDSAAYFCASSPPLAEALGTQYFGPGTRLTVL.

This clone appeared a few times. CDR3 sequence: CASSQVSGGREGEQYF. The CDR3 DNA reads TGCGCCAGCAGCCAAGTCTCTGGCGGGAGGGAAGGCGAGCAGTACTTC. This chain links TRBV4-1 with TRBJ2-7, with 9 bases matching TRBD2. The CDR3 length is 16 residues. The junction had 10 bases not matched to a gene; V was cut back by 1 base and J by 6 bases. Germline CDR1 and CDR2: MGHRA and YSYEKL.